The present T cell receptor beta chain was sequenced within a study of blood T cell repertoires in COVID-19. Turning to the study itself: From T cells, B-cell-depleted T cells, or PBMCs came the material, which was cDNA or gDNA.

In the authors' methods: Quantification of nucleated cells was approximated via reference gene primer amplification. TCRdb's table, derived via immunoSEQ multiplex PCR, lists solely in-frame clones and lacks some. That table supplies the V and J calls and clone size; D and trimming were determined from the DNA. The table has around 430,000 clones, around nine tenths seen once. The germline V gene encodes CDR1 SNHLY and CDR2 FYNNEI. CDR3 length: 13 residues. Losses at the gene ends were 7 bases for V and 7 bases for J; bases not matched to a gene: 5. The chain links TRBV2 to TRBJ2-2, with 8 bases lining up with TRBD2. The receptor was isolated from a woman aged 50 to 65 who had recovered from COVID-19. Specimen: PBMCs or T cells enriched from blood (not recorded which). CDR3 protein: CASTSGGFGELFF. CDR3 sequence (DNA): TGTGCCAGCACAAGCGGGGGCTTCGGGGAGCTGTTTTTT.